These T cell receptor beta chains were read from a single sample in a study of response to subunit inactivated influenza vaccine. MiXCR was run by TCRdb on the RT-PCR reads, yielding one entry per CDR3 protein. The sample records about 540,000 distinct CDR3 sequences, roughly 25% being singletons. These data also featured in a second study, about T cells expressing NK-cell markers.

The source material was CD4+ T cells sorted from PBMCs, sampled 12 days after vaccination. The receptor source for this set is a man aged 50 or older who received an inactivated influenza vaccine. CDR3s include the opening cysteine and the closing phenylalanine or tryptophan. D genes are given only for firm matches. Rows give clone size only sometimes, using once, few, many, or a class for an expanded clone.

TRBV5-1	.	TRBJ2-5	TRBD2	TGCGCCAGCAGCTTGGAGGTAGCGGGACCTCAAGAGACCCAGTACTTC	CASSLEVAGPQETQYF
TRBV6-2/TRBV6-3	.	TRBJ2-1	.	TGTGCCAGCAGTTCCGAGAGACGGGTCCTAACCTACAATGAGCAGTTCTTC	CASSSERRVLTYNEQFF
TRBV3-1	many	TRBJ1-2	.	TGTGCCAGTAGCCCCGGGAACTATGGCTACACCTTC	CASSPGNYGYTF
TRBV11-1	.	TRBJ2-5	.	TGTGCCAGCGGCTTGGCCAGGGCTGGATGGGAGACCCAGTACTTC	CASGLARAGWETQYF
TRBV6-2/TRBV6-3	many	TRBJ2-3	.	TGTGCCAGCAGTTACGGGGGAGCTCGTGAGGCAGATACGCAGTATTTT	CASSYGGAREADTQYF
TRBV27	.	TRBJ2-3	TRBD2	TGTGCCAGCAGTTTAAGGACTAGCGGGAGGCTAACCTTTAGCACAGATACGCAGTATTTT	CASSLRTSGRLTFSTDTQYF
TRBV11-2	.	TRBJ2-7	TRBD2	TGTGCCAGCAGCTCCCTAGCGGGGAGCCCCTCCTACGAGCAGTACTTC	CASSSLAGSPSYEQYF
TRBV5-1	.	TRBJ1-3	.	TGCGCCAGCAGCATAACAGGGCCTGGAAACACCATATATTTT	CASSITGPGNTIYF
TRBV7-2	.	TRBJ2-5	.	TGTGCCAGCAGCTTATGGCAGGGCACCCAGTACTTC	CASSLWQGTQYF
TRBV10-2	few	TRBJ1-3	.	TGCGCCAGCACCCCTAGGAGGGGAATTGGAAACACCATATATTTT	CASTPRRGIGNTIYF
TRBV18	.	TRBJ2-1	.	TGTGCCAGCTCACGGACCGGGGACCTGGAGCAGTTCTTC	CASSRTGDLEQFF
TRBV7-2	few	TRBJ2-5	.	TGTGCCAGCAGCTTAGGAGGGGCGTTTGAAGAGGCCCAGTACTTC	CASSLGGAFEEAQYF
TRBV24-1	once	TRBJ1-1	.	TGTGCCACCAGTGATCCATCAATGAACACTGAAGCTTTCTTT	CATSDPSMNTEAFF
TRBV6-2/TRBV6-3	few	TRBJ2-3	TRBD2	TGTGCCACCCAAACCGGGACTAGTATGTCTTTT	CATQTGTSMSF
TRBV5-1	.	TRBJ1-1	TRBD1	TGCGCCAGCAATATGGGACAGGGCACTGAAGCTTTCTTT	CASNMGQGTEAFF
TRBV18	.	TRBJ1-4	.	TGTGCCAGCTCACCAGACATGAATGAAAAACTGTTTTTT	CASSPDMNEKLFF
TRBV7-2	few	TRBJ1-2	.	TGTGCCAGCAGCTTACGGGCGGGTGGCTACACCTTC	CASSLRAGGYTF
TRBV6-5	.	TRBJ2-6	TRBD2	TGTGCCAGCAGTTACTCCGGGACTAGCGGGATATCAGGGGCCAACGTCCTGACTTTC	CASSYSGTSGISGANVLTF
TRBV11-1	few	TRBJ2-1	.	TGTGCCAGCAGCCCCCACGGGGCAGGGTACAGTTTAGAAAATGAGCAGTTCTTC	CASSPHGAGYSLENEQFF
TRBV4-2	.	TRBJ1-2	.	TGTGCCAGCAGCCAAGAGAGGGAATTTTATGGCTACACCTTC	CASSQEREFYGYTF
TRBV7-2	few	TRBJ2-7	TRBD2	TGTGCCAGCAGCTCATCCGGACTAGCGGGGTCTTACGAGCAGTACTTC	CASSSSGLAGSYEQYF
TRBV3-1	many	TRBJ2-5	.	TGTGCCAGCCGAGAGCGGGCCCGACAAGAGACCCAGTACTTC	CASRERARQETQYF
TRBV15	.	TRBJ2-7	TRBD2	TGTGCCACCAGCAGGGGGACTAGCGGACATGGGGGGTCCTACGAGCAGTACTTC	CATSRGTSGHGGSYEQYF
TRBV6-8	few	TRBJ2-7	.	TGTGCCAGCAGTTACTGGCCCGGTTTATCAGGGGTCTACGAGCAGTACTTC	CASSYWPGLSGVYEQYF
TRBV5-1	.	TRBJ1-1	TRBD1	TGCGCCAGCAGCTTGGGGACAGGGGCGGGGAACACTGAAGCTTTCTTT	CASSLGTGAGNTEAFF
TRBV5-5	.	TRBJ1-1	.	TGTGCCAGCAGCTCGACACCCGGGAACACTGAAGCTTTCTTT	CASSSTPGNTEAFF
TRBV11-2	few	TRBJ1-2	.	TGTGCCAGCAGCTCCCTTAGGGGCGCATATGGCTACACCTTC	CASSSLRGAYGYTF
TRBV29-1	.	TRBJ2-1	TRBD2	TGCAGCGTGGAGCGGGGGGGCAGCTCCTACAATGAGCAGTTCTTC	CSVERGGSSYNEQFF
TRBV15	few	TRBJ1-2	TRBD1	TGTGCCACCAGCAGAGATCGGGACAGGACCAGTAACTATGGCTACACCTTC	CATSRDRDRTSNYGYTF
TRBV10-3	few	TRBJ2-1	.	TGTGCCATCAGTGAGGACCGCGCGTACGGTGAGCAGTTCTTC	CAISEDRAYGEQFF
TRBV29-1	.	TRBJ2-2	TRBD1	TGCAGCGTTGGACGCACAGGGGGCATATCCGGGGAGCTGTTTTTT	CSVGRTGGISGELFF
TRBV19	.	TRBJ1-1	.	TGTGCCAGTAGTATACTTTCAGGAGCCATGAACACTGAAGCTTTCTTT	CASSILSGAMNTEAFF
TRBV15	few	TRBJ2-3	.	TGTGCCACCAGCAGAGATCGGGCTCCCCGGCGGAACACAGATACGCAGTATTTT	CATSRDRAPRRNTDTQYF